The clone carrying this T cell receptor (beta chain) was observed at least ten times. What it binds is unknown. This sample was taken from a study of molecular identifiers for immune sequencing clone quantification. Study-level results: Clones with over 20 RNA copies captured over 99% of effector molecules but under 1% of naive ones. Highly expanded clones may be undercounted when identical TCR molecules share barcodes.

Each CDR3 protein is one row after TCRdb ran MiXCR on the PCR reads. The sample lists about 300,000 distinct CDR3 sequences, about a fifth occurring once. V lost 5 bases and J 2 bases, leaving 13 bases between the germline ends. The germline CDR1 and CDR2 sequences are SSHAT and FNYEAQ (reference sequence). The length of the CDR3 is 15 residues. The material sequenced was naive CD8+ T cells from blood, with Jurkat cell RNA spiked in. Subset defined: FACS-sorted CD8+CD4-CCR7+CD45RA+ naive T cells. The rearrangement joins TRBV7-7 to TRBJ1-3; unclear D gene. The receptor's source is a human donor in good health. Some libraries in this study had Jurkat cell RNA spiked in. As DNA, the CDR3 is TGTGCCAGCAGCCCAGGTAGAAATGCTGGAAACACCATATATTTT. Its translation is CASSPGRNAGNTIYF. The variable domain in full, with the rest retrieved from reference TRBV7-7 and TRBJ1-3, is GAGVSQSPRYKVTKRGQDVTLRCDPISSHATLYWYQQALGQGPEFLTYFNYEAQPDKSGLPSDRFSAERPEGSISTLTIQRTEQRDSAMYRCASSPGRNAGNTIYFGEGSWLTVV.